The entry below gives a single TCR beta chain sequence along with its context. Its antigen is not identified. This entry is derived from a study of radiotherapy plus CTLA-4 blockade in lung cancer. Study results and limitations: Tumor-origin TCR clones grew in blood after radiotherapy plus ipilimumab.

Sequenced by immunoSEQ multiplex PCR; TCRdb stores in-frame clones only, minus some. The table lists some 87,000 clones, approximately 80% of them singletons. Per germline, CDR1 MGHRA and CDR2 YSYEKL. The V and J ends lost 1 base and 2 bases respectively, with 5 bases between them. The CDR3 has 14 residues. The receptor's source is a human donor with non-small cell lung cancer that progressed on radiotherapy plus ipilimumab. The source was peripheral blood, collected from a patient treated with radiotherapy plus ipilimumab. V usage is TRBV4-1 and J usage is TRBJ1-4; D call uncertain. In DNA form, the CDR3 reads TGCGCCAGCAGCCAAGGCAATACTAATGAAAAACTGTTTTTT. It is translated as CASSQGNTNEKLFF.